This TCR beta chain came from a study of blood T cell repertoires in COVID-19. Assay used: immunoSEQ multiplex PCR; TCRdb lists only in-frame clones, some missing. This sample carries roughly 450,000 clones, 90% of them seen once, and the ten largest clones take about 0.6%. Germline V CDR1 and CDR2: LNHDA, SQIVND (reference sequence). V was shortened by 9 bases and J by 0 bases, with 21 bases between the two germline ends. The length of the CDR3 is 17 residues. The sequence came from a man aged 18 to 29 who had recovered from COVID-19. The sample was PBMCs or T cells enriched from blood (not recorded which). The rearrangement joins TRBV19 to TRBJ1-5; D may be TRBD1 (6 bases). The DNA for the CDR3 is TGTGCCAGCACCGGGGCACTGGGACAATATAGCAATCAGCCCCAGCATTTT. This encodes CASTGALGQYSNQPQHF.